This T cell receptor beta chain was sequenced during a study of T-cell reconstitution after alpha-beta-depleted transplantation in children. Study-wide results and caveats: Alpha-beta T cells about two months after transplant reportedly derived from several hundred expanded graft clones. From newly produced T cells came most of the T-cell counts and diversity one year after transplant.

Trimming removed 3 bases from V and 10 bases from J, with 15 bases in between. CDR3 size: 13 residues. Germline V gene data show CDR1 as MNHEY and CDR2 as SMNVEV (reference sequence). This sample's TCRbeta library carried unique molecular identifier barcodes. TCRdb independently ran MiXCR on the PCR reads; one entry per CDR3 protein. The sample holds 700,000 to 950,000 distinct CDR3 sequences; 16% are singletons and the top ten take 5%. A note on this clonotype: What it recognizes is unknown.

The clonotype was recovered from a male patient between 5 and 17 years old who had a stem cell transplant for acute lymphoblastic leukemia, so the T cells may come from the graft donor. The starting material was PBMCs, mostly from graft donor cells, obtained 360 days after TCRalphabeta/CD19-depleted stem cell transplant. The V call is TRBV27, the J call TRBJ1-1, with D maybe TRBD1 (5 bases). CDR3 sequence: CASSLWDRAAAFF. The CDR3 DNA reads as TGTGCCAGCAGTTTGTGGGACCGAGCGGCAGCTTTCTTT.